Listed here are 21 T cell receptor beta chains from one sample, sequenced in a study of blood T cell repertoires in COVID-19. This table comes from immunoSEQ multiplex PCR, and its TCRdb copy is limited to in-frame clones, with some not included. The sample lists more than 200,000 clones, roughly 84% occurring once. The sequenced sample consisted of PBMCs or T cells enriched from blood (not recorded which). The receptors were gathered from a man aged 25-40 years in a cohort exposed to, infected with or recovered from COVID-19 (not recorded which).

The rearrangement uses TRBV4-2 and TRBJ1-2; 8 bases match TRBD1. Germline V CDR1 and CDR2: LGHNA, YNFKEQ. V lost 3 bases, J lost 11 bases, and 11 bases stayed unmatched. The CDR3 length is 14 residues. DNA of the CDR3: TGTGCCAGCAGCCACTTAACGGGACAGGACTTATACACCTTC. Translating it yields CASSHLTGQDLYTF.

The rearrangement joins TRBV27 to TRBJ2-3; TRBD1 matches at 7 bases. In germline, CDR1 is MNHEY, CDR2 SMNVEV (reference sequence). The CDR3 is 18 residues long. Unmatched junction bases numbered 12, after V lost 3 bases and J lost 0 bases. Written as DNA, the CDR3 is TGTGCCAGCAGTTTGGGACAGATCCCATCCCTTAGCACAGATACGCAGTATTTT. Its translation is CASSLGQIPSLSTDTQYF.

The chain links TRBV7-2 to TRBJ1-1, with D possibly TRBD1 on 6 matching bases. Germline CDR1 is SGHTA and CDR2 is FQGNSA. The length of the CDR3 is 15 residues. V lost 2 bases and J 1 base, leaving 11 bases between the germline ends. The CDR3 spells CASSLMQGSNTEAFF. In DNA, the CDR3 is TGTGCCAGCAGCTTAATGCAGGGGTCGAACACTGAAGCTTTCTTT.

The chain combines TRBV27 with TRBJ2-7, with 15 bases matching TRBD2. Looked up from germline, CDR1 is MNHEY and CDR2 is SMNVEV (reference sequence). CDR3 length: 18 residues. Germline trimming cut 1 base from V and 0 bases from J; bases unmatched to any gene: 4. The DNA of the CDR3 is TGTGCCAGCAGTTTATTGGGACTAGCGGGAGGCCTCTCCTACGAGCAGTACTTC. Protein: CASSLLGLAGGLSYEQYF.

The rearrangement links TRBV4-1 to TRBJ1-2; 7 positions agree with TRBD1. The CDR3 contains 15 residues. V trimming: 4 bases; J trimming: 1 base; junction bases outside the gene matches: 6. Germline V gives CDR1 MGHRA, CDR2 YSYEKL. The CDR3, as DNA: TGCGCCAGCAGCCGAGAGGGACAGATTAACTATGGCTACACCTTC. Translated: CASSREGQINYGYTF.

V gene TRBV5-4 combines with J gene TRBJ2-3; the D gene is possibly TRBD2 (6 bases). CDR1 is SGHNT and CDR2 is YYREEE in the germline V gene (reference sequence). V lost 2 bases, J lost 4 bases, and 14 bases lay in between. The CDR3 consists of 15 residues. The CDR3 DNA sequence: TGTGCCAGCAGCTTACTAGCTAGCTTCTCAGATACGCAGTATTTT. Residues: CASSLLASFSDTQYF.

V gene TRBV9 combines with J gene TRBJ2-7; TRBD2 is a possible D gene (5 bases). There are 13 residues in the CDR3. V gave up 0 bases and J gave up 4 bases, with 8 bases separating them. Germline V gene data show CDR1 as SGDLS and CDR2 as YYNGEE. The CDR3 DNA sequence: TGTGCCAGCAGCGTAGGGGGAGTGTACGAGCAGTACTTC. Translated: CASSVGGVYEQYF.

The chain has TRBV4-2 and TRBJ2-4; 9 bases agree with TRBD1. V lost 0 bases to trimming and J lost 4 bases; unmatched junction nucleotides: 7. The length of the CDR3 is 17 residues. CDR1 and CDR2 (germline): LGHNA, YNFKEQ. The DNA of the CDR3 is TGTGCCAGCAGCCAAGATCATACGGGACAGGGAAAAAACATTCAGTACTTC. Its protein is CASSQDHTGQGKNIQYF.

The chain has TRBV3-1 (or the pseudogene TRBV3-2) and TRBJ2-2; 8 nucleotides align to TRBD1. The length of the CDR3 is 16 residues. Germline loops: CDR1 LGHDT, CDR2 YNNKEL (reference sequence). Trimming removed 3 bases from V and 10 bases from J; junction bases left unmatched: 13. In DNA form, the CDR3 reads TGTGCCAGCAGCCATGGCCTGACAGGGGTTGAGTCGGAGCTGTTTTTT. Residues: CASSHGLTGVESELFF.

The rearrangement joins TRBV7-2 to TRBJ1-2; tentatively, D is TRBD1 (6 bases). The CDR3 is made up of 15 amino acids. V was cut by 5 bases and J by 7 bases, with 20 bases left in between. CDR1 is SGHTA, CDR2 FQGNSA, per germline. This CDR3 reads CASSTPGASPGGYTF. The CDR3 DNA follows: TGTGCCAGCAGCACCCCAGGGGCCAGCCCGGGTGGCTACACCTTC.

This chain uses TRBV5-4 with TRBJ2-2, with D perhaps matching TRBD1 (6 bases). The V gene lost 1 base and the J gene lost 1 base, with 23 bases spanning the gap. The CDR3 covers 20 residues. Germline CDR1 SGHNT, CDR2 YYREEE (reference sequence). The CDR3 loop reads CASSLPASQGALKNTGELFF. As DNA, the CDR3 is TGTGCCAGCAGCTTGCCGGCGTCACAGGGCGCCCTCAAGAACACCGGGGAGCTGTTTTTT.

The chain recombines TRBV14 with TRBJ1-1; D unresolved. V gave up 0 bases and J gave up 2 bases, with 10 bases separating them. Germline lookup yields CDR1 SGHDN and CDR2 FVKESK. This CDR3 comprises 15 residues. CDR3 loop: CASSQDARSNTEAFF. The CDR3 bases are TGTGCCAGCAGCCAAGATGCGCGGTCCAACACTGAAGCTTTCTTT.

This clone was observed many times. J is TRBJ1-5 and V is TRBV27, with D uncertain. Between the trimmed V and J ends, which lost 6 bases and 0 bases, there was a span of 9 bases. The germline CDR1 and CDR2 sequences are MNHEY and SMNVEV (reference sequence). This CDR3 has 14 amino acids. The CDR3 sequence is CASSPAISNQPQHF. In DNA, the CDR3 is TGTGCCAGCAGCCCAGCGATTAGCAATCAGCCCCAGCATTTT.

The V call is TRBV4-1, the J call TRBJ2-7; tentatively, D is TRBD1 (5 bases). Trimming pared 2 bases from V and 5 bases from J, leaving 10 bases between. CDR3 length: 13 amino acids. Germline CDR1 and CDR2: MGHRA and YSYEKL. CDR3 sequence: CASSQRQGHEQYF. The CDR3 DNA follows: TGCGCCAGCAGCCAAAGGCAGGGCCACGAGCAGTACTTC.

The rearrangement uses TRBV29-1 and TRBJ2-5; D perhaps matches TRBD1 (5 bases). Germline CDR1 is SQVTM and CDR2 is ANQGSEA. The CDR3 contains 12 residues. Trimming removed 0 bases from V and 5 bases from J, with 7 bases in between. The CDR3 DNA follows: TGCAGCGTTGAAGAGGGGCTGGAGACCCAGTACTTC. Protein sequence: CSVEEGLETQYF.

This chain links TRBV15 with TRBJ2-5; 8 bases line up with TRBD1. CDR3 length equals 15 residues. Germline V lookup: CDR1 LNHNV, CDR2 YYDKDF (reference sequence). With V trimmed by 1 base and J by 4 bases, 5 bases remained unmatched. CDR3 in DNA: TGTGCCACCAGCAGAGGGCAGGGGGCCGGAGAGACCCAGTACTTC. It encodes CATSRGQGAGETQYF.

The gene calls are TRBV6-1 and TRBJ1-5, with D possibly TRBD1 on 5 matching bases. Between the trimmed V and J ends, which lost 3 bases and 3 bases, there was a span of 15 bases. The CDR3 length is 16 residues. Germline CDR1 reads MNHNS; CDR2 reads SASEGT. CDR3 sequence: CASSDGQGVANQPQHF. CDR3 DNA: TGTGCCAGCAGTGACGGGCAAGGGGTTGCCAATCAGCCCCAGCATTTT.

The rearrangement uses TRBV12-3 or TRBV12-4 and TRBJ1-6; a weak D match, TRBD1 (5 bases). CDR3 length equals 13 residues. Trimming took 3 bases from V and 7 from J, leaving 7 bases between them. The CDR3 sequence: CASSFSGNSPLHF. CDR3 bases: TGTGCCAGCAGTTTTTCAGGGAATTCACCCCTCCACTTT.

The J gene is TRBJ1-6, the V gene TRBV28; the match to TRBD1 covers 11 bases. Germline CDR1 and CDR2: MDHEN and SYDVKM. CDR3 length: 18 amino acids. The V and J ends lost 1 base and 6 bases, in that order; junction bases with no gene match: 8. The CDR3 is CASSLLGTGGFGNSPLHF. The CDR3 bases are TGTGCCAGCAGTTTATTAGGGACAGGGGGTTTCGGTAATTCACCCCTCCACTTT.

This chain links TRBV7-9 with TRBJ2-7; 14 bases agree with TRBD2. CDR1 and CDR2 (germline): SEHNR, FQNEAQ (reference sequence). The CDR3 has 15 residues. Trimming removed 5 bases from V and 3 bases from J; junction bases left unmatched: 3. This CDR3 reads CASSKGTSGGYEQYF. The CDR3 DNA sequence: TGTGCCAGCAGCAAAGGGACTAGCGGGGGCTACGAGCAGTACTTC.

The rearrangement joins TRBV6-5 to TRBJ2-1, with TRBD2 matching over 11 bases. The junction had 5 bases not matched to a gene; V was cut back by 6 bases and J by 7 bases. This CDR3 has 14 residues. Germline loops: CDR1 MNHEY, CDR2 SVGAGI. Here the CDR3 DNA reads TGTGCCAGCAGGGTTAGCGGGAGGGGAAATGAGCAGTTCTTC. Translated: CASRVSGRGNEQFF.